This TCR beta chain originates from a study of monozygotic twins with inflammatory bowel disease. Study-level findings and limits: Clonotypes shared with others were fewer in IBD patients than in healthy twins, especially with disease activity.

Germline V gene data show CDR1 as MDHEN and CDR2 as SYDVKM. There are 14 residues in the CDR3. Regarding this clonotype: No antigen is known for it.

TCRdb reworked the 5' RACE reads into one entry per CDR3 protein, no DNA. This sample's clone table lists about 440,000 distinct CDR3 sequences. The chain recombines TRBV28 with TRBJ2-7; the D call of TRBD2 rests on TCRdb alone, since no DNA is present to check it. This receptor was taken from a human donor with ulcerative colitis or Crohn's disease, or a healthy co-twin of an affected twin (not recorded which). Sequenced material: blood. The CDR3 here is CASSLRLASYEQYF.